This record covers a single TCR beta chain. Primed by a sample-barcoded 5' primer and a J-beta primer mix, a second PCR proceeded for 7 to 11 cycles. TCRdb ran MiXCR on the 5' RACE reads and lists one entry per CDR3 protein. The sample yields 1.5 million to 2 million distinct CDR3 sequences, roughly 32% seen once. This sample stems from a study of blood T cells in healthy people across ages. Germline V gives CDR1 SGHRS, CDR2 YFSETQ. V shed 4 bases and J 0 bases; nucleotides not matched to a gene: 4. The CDR3 is 16 residues long. V and J are TRBV5-1 and TRBJ2-7; 13 bases align to TRBD2. This TCR derives from a woman in her twenties or thirties in good health. What was sequenced was blood. The CDR3 reads CASSKGLAGNSYEQYV. In DNA, the CDR3 is TGCGCCAGCAGCAAGGGACTAGCGGGAAACTCCTACGAGCAGTACGTC.